This record concerns one T cell receptor beta chain sequence. Its antigen is unknown. This entry is derived from a study of cytomegalovirus exposure and HLA in healthy donors listed by TCRdb under 2017. At the level of the whole study: An earlier analysis of approximately 640 of the donors reported 250 to 300 Gb of sequence data and 100 million to 130 million unique TCR beta sequences from about 200 million T cells. An early release covering over 500 HLA-typed donors comprised 250 to 350 gigabases of sequencing data and tens of millions of unique TCR sequences. The genetic ancestry cluster associated with self-reported Caucasian donors included over 65% of the approximately 430 genotyped donors. The study was designed to test whether signatures of past pathogen exposure could be identified by cataloging public T cell receptors. Using immunosequencing, the study profiled T cell repertoires from 640 or so subjects and related those repertoires to cytomegalovirus serostatus. Besides the first cohort of some 670 subjects, a separate validation cohort made up of roughly 120 different subjects was used. To predict cytomegalovirus infection status, the study combined high-throughput TCR immunosequencing, statistical association of individual TCRs with disease status, and machine learning. To study patterns of TCR occurrence, a later analysis re-analyzed previously published TCR beta repertoires from more than 550 donors and added high-resolution HLA genotyping. In the later analysis, no new phenotypic data were used to find candidate immune exposures; instead, reliance was placed on TCR beta sequences and their occurrence across donors. An earlier analysis of roughly 580 of the donors used high-throughput TCR beta sequencing to judge whether each TCR beta V gene segment behaved as functional or pseudogenic. Donor age, sex, ethnicity and CMV serostatus were collected together with the repertoire data. In a later genetic analysis, genome-wide SNP genotypes for about three fifths of the roughly 670 donors were used, and that subset was treated as a discovery cohort. All discovery cohort repertoires had been generated on a single sequencing platform. HLA typing covered class I and class II loci at four-digit resolution. The number of typed donors differed by locus: about 620-640 for A, B, C, DRB1 and DQB1; 500 to 550 for DQA1; approximately 600 for DPA1; and about 450 for DPB1. Several DR-DQ haplotypes were handled as single units for association and clustering because linkage in the cohort was strong. Among roughly 400 genotyped donors of the cohort, an average of roughly 230,000 unique TCR beta nucleotide sequences was sequenced per donor, of which about 18% were non-productive.

The germline V gene encodes CDR1 SGHNT and CDR2 YYREEE (reference sequence). The CDR3, cysteine through phenylalanine, is 15 amino acids long. The entry retains the CDR3 DNA only, 45 bases that are in frame from base 1. Unmatched junction bases come to 4, with V trimmed by 4 bases and J by 1 base. Receptor amplification or capture employed the immunoSEQ multiplex PCR assay. The multiplex PCR relied on a mix of 60 forward primers for TCR Vbeta segments and 13 reverse primers for TCR Jbeta segments. A multiplex PCR assay on genomic DNA amplified the CDR3 region of rearranged TCR beta genes. Amplified TCR beta libraries were sequenced as 87-base-pair reads on the Illumina HiSeq System. Processing in the source paper ran as follows. Across the roughly 700 repertoires, a later analysis counted roughly 77 million unique TCR beta chains, roughly 11 million of which were shared by at least two donors. A nearest-neighbor algorithm error-corrected the raw reads and collapsed the reads into unique sequences, merging closely related sequences to remove PCR and sequencing errors. To assign V, D and J gene segments, CDR3 sequences were aligned to IMGT reference sequences. For a sequence to be retained, at least a six-nucleotide match to both a V gene segment and a J gene segment was required. Rearrangements were called productive when the CDR3 lacked stop codons and stayed in frame with V and J; all others were non-productive. Following IMGT convention, CDR3 was defined as the stretch from the second conserved V-encoded cysteine to the conserved J-encoded phenylalanine. Sequences without an unambiguous match to a single V gene segment were excluded from the earlier analysis of about 600 of the donors. In an earlier analysis of 450 to 750 of the donors, a V segment was called functional when productive rearrangements were above 56.7%, and segregating when the standard deviation between donors exceeded 5%. To diagnose cytomegalovirus status from the catalog of TCR beta chain sequences, a statistical classification framework was built. A later analysis assigned V and J genes by comparing TCR nucleotide sequences with IMGT/GENE-DB human TR gene sequences. The TCRdist pipeline was used in a later analysis to assign CDR3 sequences and most-parsimonious VDJ recombination scenarios. In a later analysis, each TCR beta chain was defined by its CDR3 amino acid sequence together with its V-gene family, and reads lacking a unique V-gene family were excluded. In a later analysis, 450 to 600 highly shared, low-generation-probability nucleotide sequences were removed to address suspected cross-contamination and a sequencing artifact. For each public chain, a later analysis derived a clonal expansion index from normalized ranks of inferred template counts within each repertoire. Generation probabilities in a later analysis came from a VDJ recombination model fitted to out-of-frame rearrangements, and those results were checked against IGoR. Hypergeometric tests were used in a later analysis to score TCR-TCR, TCR-HLA and TCR-CMV co-occurrence, with a repertoire-size bias correction applied to the TCR pairs. To estimate false discovery rates, a later analysis permuted the HLA or CMV assignments 20 times. In a later analysis, co-occurring TCRs were grouped using DBSCAN, with TCRdist sequence similarity added in when clustering inside HLA-allele-positive subsets. Repertoires with fewer than 30,000 or more than 120,000 public chains were left out of co-occurrence clustering, as were a handful of repertoires with anomalous nucleotide sharing. TCRdb re-hosts the immuneACCESS table, in-frame sequences only. Its copies lack some clones; in the studies checked, an unresolved V gene accounts for under half of them, and the cause for the rest is not known. The V and J calls and clone size are taken from that table; D and trimming were inferred from the DNA. For this sample, the table gives about 130,000 clones. The ten largest clonotypes hold under 3.5% of the sample.

The cohort comprised some 730 healthy bone marrow donors. At the time of sampling, all cohort members were nominally healthy, though unrecorded immune exposures were likely present. The donor tested CMV seronegative, placing the donor among the roughly 400 seronegative members of the cohort. Each donor provided a peripheral blood sample, and peripheral blood mononuclear cells were used for TCR beta sequencing. The Qiagen DNeasy Blood Extraction Kit was used to extract genomic DNA from the blood cell samples. Beyond this particular receptor, the publication reports: In a later analysis, the rate of TCR association differed among HLA loci, with DRB1 alleles having the most associated TCRs and HLA-C alleles having the fewest. The study listed 164 TCR beta chains as associated with cytomegalovirus. A cluster of highly shared sequence variants was judged likely to represent a technical artifact of the sequencing pipeline. In an earlier analysis of about 550 of the donors, most TCR beta V segments were observed in productive rearrangements about 90% or about 30% of the time, broadly matching IMGT annotations. Because counts were too low, about 18 rarely observed V segments, including chromosome 9 orphons, were excluded from the earlier analysis of around 640 of the donors. Some IMGT-functional V segments, including TRBV6-2 and TRBV6-3, could not be distinguished by the 87-base-pair reads and were therefore excluded. Most CMV-associated TCR beta chains appeared to be HLA-restricted in a later analysis, and the HLA associations seemed to be driven largely by CMV exposure. Compared with equally common non-associated chains, HLA-associated TCR beta chains in a later analysis were more clonally expanded and had lower generation probabilities. When HLA alleles, especially DR and DQ, strongly co-occurred, TCR associations were difficult to assign to individual alleles. In a later analysis, several top co-occurrence clusters were reported to appear linked to parvovirus B19, influenza, CMV and Epstein-Barr virus. A further reported finding was that TCR beta sequences accurately predicted the HLA-A and HLA-B alleles for most subjects in the first cohort. According to a later genetic analysis, donors in an Asian-associated ancestry cluster had fewer N-insertions in productive TCRs than the roughly 660-donor mean. The classifier was reported to diagnose cytomegalovirus status with high specificity and sensitivity in both the original and validation cohorts. Sequencing depth was assumed to be roughly uniform across donors in the presence/absence analyses, though that assumption may not hold. For the cohort, immune exposure information was limited to CMV serostatus. In vitro tests confirmed that a few of the cytomegalovirus-associated TCR beta chains recognize cytomegalovirus antigens. The authors suggested that the approach could potentially be generalized to other disease states and immunological phenotypes. In a later analysis, 16,951 TCR beta sequences were associated with specific HLA alleles at a false discovery rate of 0.05. While some public TCRs were present in many individuals, most TCR sequences turned up only very rarely across donors. Correlated functional status among segregating V segments might reflect linkage disequilibrium, but an unknown experimental factor could not be ruled out. HLA typing was unavailable for some donors at each locus, so association tests used only the typed subset. V-gene and J-gene trimming of TCR beta chains was associated with a missense DCLRE1C variant in a later genetic analysis, and the association was replicated in an independent cohort. Only TCR beta chains were sequenced in this cohort, and the absence of alpha or paired-chain data limited detectable features.

The sample comprised PBMCs. The chain is assembled from TRBV5-4 and TRBJ2-2, with 7 bases in between that match TRBD1. The origin of this receptor is a young man in good health and CMV-seronegative. CDR3 sequence: CASSRDRRNTGELFF. The DNA sequence is as follows: TGTGCCAGCAGCCGGGACAGAAGGAACACCGGGGAGCTGTTTTTT.